This T cell receptor (beta chain) comes out of a study of control samples from healthy donors and cancer patients. TCRdb keeps only in-frame clones here, not all; method: immunoSEQ multiplex PCR. The sample contains roughly 160,000 clones, around 90% of which appear only once. The length of the CDR3 is 14 residues. V dropped 1 base and J dropped 4; count of bases not matched to a gene: 3. From germline, CDR1 is SGHKS and CDR2 YYEKEE (reference sequence). The chain joins TRBV5-5 to TRBJ2-5; 8 nucleotides agree with TRBD2. The source material was blood. This sequence originates from a woman aged 25-40 years in good health. The CDR3 nucleotides are TGTGCCAGCAGCTTGCGGAGCGGGGGAGAGACCCAGTACTTC. Translating it yields CASSLRSGGETQYF. Variable domain in full (rest from reference TRBV5-5 and TRBJ2-5): DAGVTQSPTHLIKTRGQQVTLRCSPISGHKSVSWYQQVLGQGPQFIFQYYEKEERGRGNFPDRFSARQFPNYSSELNVNALLLGDSALYLCASSLRSGGETQYFGPGTRLLVL.